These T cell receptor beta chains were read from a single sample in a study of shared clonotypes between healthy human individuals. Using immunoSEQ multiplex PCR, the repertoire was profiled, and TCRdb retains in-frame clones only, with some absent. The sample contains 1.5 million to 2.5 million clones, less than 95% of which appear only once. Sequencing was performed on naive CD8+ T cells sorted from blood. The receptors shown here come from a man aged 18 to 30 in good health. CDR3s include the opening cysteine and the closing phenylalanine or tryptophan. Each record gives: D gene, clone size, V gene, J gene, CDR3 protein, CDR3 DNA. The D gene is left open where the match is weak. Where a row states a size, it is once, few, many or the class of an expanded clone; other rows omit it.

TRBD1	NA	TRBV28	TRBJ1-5	CASSFGTGNNQPQHF	TGTGCCAGCAGTTTTGGGACAGGGAACAATCAGCCCCAGCATTTT
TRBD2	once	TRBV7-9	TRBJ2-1	CASSPALAGGNEQFF	TGTGCCAGCAGCCCGGCGCTAGCGGGGGGCAATGAGCAGTTCTTC
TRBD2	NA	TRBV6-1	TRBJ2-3	CASSDRGLASTDTQYF	TGTGCCAGCAGTGATAGGGGACTAGCATCGACAGATACGCAGTATTTT
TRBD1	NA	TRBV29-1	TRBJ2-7	CSVLGQAYEQYF	TGCAGCGTTCTGGGACAGGCCTACGAGCAGTACTTC
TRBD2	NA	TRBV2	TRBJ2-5	CASSEGLASNQETQYF	TGTGCCAGCAGTGAAGGACTAGCATCCAACCAAGAGACCCAGTACTTC
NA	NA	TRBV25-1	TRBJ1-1	CASSPPGATAFF	TGTGCCAGCAGTCCCCCGGGGGCGACAGCTTTCTTT
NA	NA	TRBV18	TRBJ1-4	CASSLGQTGANEKLFF	TGTGCCAGCTCACTCGGACAGACGGGGGCTAATGAAAAACTGTTTTTT
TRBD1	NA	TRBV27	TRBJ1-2	CASRVQGVVTF	TGTGCCAGCAGGGTCCAGGGGGTGGTCACCTTC
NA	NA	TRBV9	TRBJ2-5	CASSAGTPGAAQYF	TGTGCCAGCAGCGCGGGGACTCCAGGGGCGGCCCAGTACTTC
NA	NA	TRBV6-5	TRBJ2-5	CASSVSLGDAETQYF	TGTGCCAGCAGTGTATCCCTCGGGGACGCGGAGACCCAGTACTTC